The 14 T cell receptor beta chains listed next were all sequenced from one sample in a study of T cell responses to AZD1222 COVID-19 vaccine. Generated by immunoSEQ multiplex PCR, the TCRdb table keeps only in-frame clones and is missing some. Here the sample spans approximately 150,000 clones, about 92% being singletons. This specimen was peripheral blood, taken 28 days after the second AZD1222 dose. The receptors were gathered from an adult who received the AZD1222 COVID-19 vaccine.

This chain uses TRBV6-5 with TRBJ1-1; TRBD1 agrees at 11 bases. J was trimmed by 4 bases and V by 2 bases; bases with no gene match: 3. The CDR3 totals 15 residues. The germline gives CDR1 MNHEY, CDR2 SVGAGI. In DNA, the CDR3 is TGTGCCAGCAGTTACGGCGGACAGGGGGCCACTGAAGCTTTCTTT. This translates into CASSYGGQGATEAFF.

The rearrangement joins TRBV7-8 to TRBJ1-1; perhaps TRBD1 as D (6 bases). CDR1 and CDR2 (germline): SGHVS, FQNEAQ. There are 14 residues in the CDR3. Trimming cost V 6 bases and J 2 bases, with 13 bases left between them. CDR3 amino acids: CASSRDRINTEAFF. CDR3 nucleotide sequence: TGTGCCAGCAGTCGAGACAGGATAAACACTGAAGCTTTCTTT.

V and J are TRBV20-1 and TRBJ1-2, with D unclear. CDR1 and CDR2 from the germline V gene are DFQATT and SNEGSKA (reference sequence). The CDR3 loop spans 11 amino acids. The V end lost 4 bases, the J end lost 8 bases, and 11 bases lay between the germline ends. The DNA for the CDR3 is TGCAGTGCTATTCTCTACGGCGGCTACACCTTC. Translation: CSAILYGGYTF.

The chain has TRBV10-2 and TRBJ2-5; D gene uncertain. This CDR3 region has 14 residues. The V gene lost 1 base and the J gene lost 5 bases, with 11 bases spanning the gap. Per the germline V gene, CDR1 is WSHSY and CDR2 is SAAADI. For the CDR3, the DNA is TGCGCCAGCAGTGAGTGGAGAACCCAGGAGACCCAGTACTTC. Translated, it gives CASSEWRTQETQYF.

To note about this clone: The same CDR3 is also encoded by other DNA sequences in this sample. The genes are TRBV3-1 (or the pseudogene TRBV3-2) and TRBJ2-7, with 7 nucleotides matching TRBD1. The CDR3 extends over 13 amino acids. V shed 1 base, J shed 3 bases, and the junction held 0 bases outside the gene matches. Germline CDR1 LGHDT, CDR2 YNNKEL (reference sequence). CDR3 coding DNA: TGTGCCAGCAGCCAAGGACAGGGCTACGAGCAGTACTTC. This encodes CASSQGQGYEQYF.

V gene TRBV11-3 combines with J gene TRBJ1-1; D not certain. The V end lost 0 bases, the J end lost 6 bases, and 17 bases lay between the germline ends. The germline gives CDR1 SGHNT, CDR2 YENEEA. The CDR3 is made up of 16 amino acids. The CDR3 loop reads CASSLDGNREVAEAFF. CDR3 in DNA: TGTGCCAGCAGCTTAGATGGAAACAGAGAGGTTGCTGAAGCTTTCTTT.

V gene TRBV19 combines with J gene TRBJ1-4; 7 bases agree with TRBD1. The CDR3 is 14 amino acids. V trimming: 6 bases; J trimming: 5 bases; junction bases outside the gene matches: 6. Germline CDR1 reads LNHDA; CDR2 reads SQIVND (reference sequence). The CDR3 nucleotides are TGTGCCAGTAGCCCGGGACAGACAAATGAAAAACTGTTTTTT. Its translation is CASSPGQTNEKLFF.

Concerning this clone: Other DNA sequences within the sample encode an identical CDR3. J is TRBJ1-1 and V is TRBV5-1; TRBD1 agrees at 9 bases. This CDR3 region has 12 residues. Germline V gives CDR1 SGHRS, CDR2 YFSETQ. J was trimmed by 8 bases and V by 4 bases; bases with no gene match: 3. The CDR3 here is CASSLGQGEAFF. The DNA of the CDR3 is TGCGCCAGCAGCCTGGGACAGGGAGAAGCTTTCTTT.

The genes are TRBV6-5 and TRBJ1-5; 9 bases agree with TRBD1. From germline, CDR1 is MNHEY and CDR2 SVGAGI. CDR3 length: 13 amino acids. Trimming at V came to 6 bases and at J to 5 bases, leaving 2 bases not matched to a gene. The CDR3 DNA reads as TGTGCCAGCAGCGGACAGGGGCATCAGCCCCAGCATTTT. Its translation is CASSGQGHQPQHF.

The chain employs TRBV25-1 and TRBJ1-1; 8 positions match TRBD1. The CDR3 is 17 residues long. Germline V CDR1 and CDR2: MGHDK, SYGVNS. V shed 2 bases, J shed 0 bases, and the junction held 8 bases outside the gene matches. Written as DNA, the CDR3 is TGTGCCAGCAGTGAACCCCAAAGGGACAGGTTGAACACTGAAGCTTTCTTT. Its protein is CASSEPQRDRLNTEAFF.

A word on this clone: The DNA is omitted, as the CDR3 cannot be located on it reliably, and the CDR3 follows TCRdb's listing. The rearrangement links TRBV5-1 to TRBJ2-7. The CDR3 has 16 residues if both end residues are counted. CDR1 and CDR2 (germline): SGHRS, YFSETQ. The CDR3: CASSFAAGTLNRGQDF.

This rearrangement joins TRBV7-8 to TRBJ1-1, with D uncertain. Germline CDR1 is SGHVS and CDR2 is FQNEAQ. CDR3 size: 14 residues. Trimming removed 2 bases from V and 3 bases from J, with 10 bases in between. DNA of the CDR3: TGTGCCAGCAGCTTACCTTTGTCGGACACTGAAGCTTTCTTT. This translates into CASSLPLSDTEAFF.

The chain combines TRBV19 with TRBJ1-1; D unclear. Germline V CDR1 and CDR2: LNHDA, SQIVND (reference sequence). The V and J ends lost 5 bases and 7 bases respectively, with 8 bases between them. The CDR3 is 11 amino acids. CDR3 in amino acids: CASSFQVEAFF. CDR3 bases: TGTGCCAGTAGTTTCCAGGTTGAAGCTTTCTTT.

This clone is a singleton in its sample. This chain connects TRBV2 to TRBJ2-3; D unclear. Trimming shortened V by 3 bases and J by 3 bases, and 4 bases separated the two germline ends. Germline CDR1 reads SNHLY; CDR2 reads FYNNEI. The CDR3 loop spans 12 amino acids. CDR3 DNA: TGTGCCAGCAGTGAGGCGACAGATACGCAGTATTTT. Its translation: CASSEATDTQYF.